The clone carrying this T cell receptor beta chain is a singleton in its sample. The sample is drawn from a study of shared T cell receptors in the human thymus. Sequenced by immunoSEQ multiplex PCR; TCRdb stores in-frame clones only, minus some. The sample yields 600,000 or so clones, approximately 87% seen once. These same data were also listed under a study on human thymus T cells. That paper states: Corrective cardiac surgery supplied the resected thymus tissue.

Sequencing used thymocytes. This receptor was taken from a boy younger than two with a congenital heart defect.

The DNA of the CDR3 is TGCGCCAGCAGCTCCCGACTGAACTCAAAGTACCAAGAGACCCAGTACTTC. It translates to CASSSRLNSKYQETQYF. V usage is TRBV5-1 and J usage is TRBJ2-5; D remains ambiguous. V was cut by 3 bases and J by 0 bases, with 18 bases left in between. CDR1 and CDR2 from the germline V gene are SGHRS and YFSETQ. This CDR3 has 17 amino acids.